The 4 T cell receptor beta chains presented below share a single source sample, sequenced in a study of blood T cell repertoires in COVID-19. TCRdb's table, derived via immunoSEQ multiplex PCR, lists solely in-frame clones and lacks some. The table has approximately 220,000 clones, roughly 80% seen once. Sequencing was done on a sample of peripheral blood. Receptor source: a woman at least 80 years old with acute or convalescent COVID-19.

This CDR3 reads CASSSSLSNEQFF. CDR3 bases: TGCGCCAGCAGCTCCTCACTATCCAATGAGCAGTTCTTC. The rearrangement joins TRBV4-1 to TRBJ2-1; D remains ambiguous. V shed 5 bases and J shed 6 bases, with 11 bases lying between them. CDR1 MGHRA and CDR2 YSYEKL come from the germline V gene. This CDR3 is 13 amino acids long.

The chain has TRBV5-5 and TRBJ2-5; 9 bases are shared with TRBD2. This CDR3 has 16 amino acids. CDR1 and CDR2 from the germline V gene are SGHKS and YYEKEE (reference sequence). Losses at the gene ends were 0 bases for V and 2 bases for J; bases not matched to a gene: 5. CDR3: CASSLEASGVQETQYF. The CDR3 bases are TGTGCCAGCAGCTTGGAAGCTAGCGGGGTACAAGAGACCCAGTACTTC.

The chain uses TRBV11-2 and TRBJ2-3; D is possibly TRBD1 (5 bases). Germline CDR1 SGHAT, CDR2 FQNNGV. The CDR3 has 13 residues. Trimming cost V 4 bases and J 0 bases, with 5 bases left between them. CDR3 sequence reads: CASSSGSTDTQYF. The CDR3 DNA reads as TGTGCCAGCAGCTCAGGGAGCACAGATACGCAGTATTTT.

The V gene is TRBV2, the J gene TRBJ1-1; TRBD1 matches at 7 bases. Germline V lookup: CDR1 SNHLY, CDR2 FYNNEI. J lost 6 bases, V lost 6 bases, and 10 bases had no gene match. The CDR3 loop spans 14 amino acids. The CDR3 DNA sequence: TGTGCCAGCAGCTCAGGGACAGCGTCTTCTGAAGCTTTCTTT. Protein sequence: CASSSGTASSEAFF. The complete variable domain, with remaining parts taken from reference TRBV2 and TRBJ1-1, reads EPEVTQTPSHQVTQMGQEVILRCVPISNHLYFYWYRQILGQKVEFLVSFYNNEISEKSEIFDDQFSVERPDGSNFTLKIRSTKLEDSAMYFCASSSGTASSEAFFGQGTRLTVV.